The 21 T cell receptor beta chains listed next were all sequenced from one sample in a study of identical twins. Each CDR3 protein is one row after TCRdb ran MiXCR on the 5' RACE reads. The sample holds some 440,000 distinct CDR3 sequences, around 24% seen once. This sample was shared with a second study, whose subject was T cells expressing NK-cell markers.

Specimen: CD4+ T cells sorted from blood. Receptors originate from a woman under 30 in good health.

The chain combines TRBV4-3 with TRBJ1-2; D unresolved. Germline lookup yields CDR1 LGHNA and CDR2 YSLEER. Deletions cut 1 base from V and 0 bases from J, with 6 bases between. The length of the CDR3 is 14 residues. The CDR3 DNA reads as TGCGCCAGCAGCCAAGCGGTGGCTAACTATGGCTACACCTTC. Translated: CASSQAVANYGYTF.

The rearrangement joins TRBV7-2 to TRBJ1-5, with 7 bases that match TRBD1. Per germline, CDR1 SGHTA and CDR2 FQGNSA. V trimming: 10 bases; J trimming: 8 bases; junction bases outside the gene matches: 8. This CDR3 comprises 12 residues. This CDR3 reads CATRTGLEPQHF. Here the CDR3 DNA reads TGTGCCACCAGGACAGGCCTGGAGCCCCAGCATTTT. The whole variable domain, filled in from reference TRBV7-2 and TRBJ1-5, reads GAGVSQSPSNKVTEKGKDVELRCDPISGHTALYWYRQSLGQGLEFLIYFQGNSAPDKSGLPSDRFSAERTGGSVSTLTIQRTQQEDSAVYLCATRTGLEPQHFGDGTRLSIL.

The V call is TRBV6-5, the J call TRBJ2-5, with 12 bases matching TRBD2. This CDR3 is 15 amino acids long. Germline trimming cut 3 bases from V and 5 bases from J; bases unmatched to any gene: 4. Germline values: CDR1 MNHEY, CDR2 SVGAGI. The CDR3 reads CASSYRLAGGETQYF. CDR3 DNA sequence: TGTGCCAGCAGTTATAGGCTAGCGGGAGGGGAGACCCAGTACTTC.

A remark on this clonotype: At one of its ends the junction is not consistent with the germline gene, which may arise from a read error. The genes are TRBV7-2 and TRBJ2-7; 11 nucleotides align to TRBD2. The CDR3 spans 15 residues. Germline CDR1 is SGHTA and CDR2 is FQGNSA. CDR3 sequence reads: CSSSVSGRAPYEQYF. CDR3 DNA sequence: TGTTCCAGCAGCGTTAGCGGGAGGGCCCCCTACGAGCAGTACTTC.

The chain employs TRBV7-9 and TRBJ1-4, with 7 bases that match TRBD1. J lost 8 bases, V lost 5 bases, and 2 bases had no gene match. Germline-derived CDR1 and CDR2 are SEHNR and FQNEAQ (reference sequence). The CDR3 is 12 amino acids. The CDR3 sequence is CASSPGQEKLFF. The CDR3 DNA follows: TGTGCCAGCAGCCCGGGACAGGAAAAACTGTTTTTT.

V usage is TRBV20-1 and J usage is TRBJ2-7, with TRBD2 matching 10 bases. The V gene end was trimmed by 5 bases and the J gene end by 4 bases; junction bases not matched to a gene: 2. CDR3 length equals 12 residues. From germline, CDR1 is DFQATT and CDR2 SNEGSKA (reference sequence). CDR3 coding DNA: TGCAGTGCTGGGACTAGCGATTACGAGCAGTACTTC. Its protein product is CSAGTSDYEQYF.

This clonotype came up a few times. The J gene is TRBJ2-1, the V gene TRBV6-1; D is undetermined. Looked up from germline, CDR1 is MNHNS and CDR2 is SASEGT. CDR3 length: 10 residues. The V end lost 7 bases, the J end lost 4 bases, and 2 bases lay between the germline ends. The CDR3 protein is CASMYNEQFF. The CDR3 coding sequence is TGTGCCAGCATGTACAATGAGCAGTTCTTC.

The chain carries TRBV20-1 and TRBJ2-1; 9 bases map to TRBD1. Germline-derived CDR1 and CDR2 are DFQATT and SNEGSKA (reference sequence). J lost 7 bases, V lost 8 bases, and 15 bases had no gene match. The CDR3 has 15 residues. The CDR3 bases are TGCAGTACTAAACGGGGGGACAGGGTATTGAATGAGCAGTTCTTC. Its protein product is CSTKRGDRVLNEQFF.

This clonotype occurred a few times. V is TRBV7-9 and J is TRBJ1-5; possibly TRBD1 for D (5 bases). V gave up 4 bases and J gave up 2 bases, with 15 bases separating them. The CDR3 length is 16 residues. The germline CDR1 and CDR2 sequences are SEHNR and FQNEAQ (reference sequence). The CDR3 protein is CASSSMGEAGNQPQHF. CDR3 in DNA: TGTGCCAGCAGCTCAATGGGGGAAGCGGGCAATCAGCCCCAGCATTTT. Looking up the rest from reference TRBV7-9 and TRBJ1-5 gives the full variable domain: DTGVSQNPRHKITKRGQNVTFRCDPISEHNRLYWYRQTLGQGPEFLTYFQNEAQLEKSRLLSDRFSAERPKGSFSTLEIQRTEQGDSAMYLCASSSMGEAGNQPQHFGDGTRLSIL.

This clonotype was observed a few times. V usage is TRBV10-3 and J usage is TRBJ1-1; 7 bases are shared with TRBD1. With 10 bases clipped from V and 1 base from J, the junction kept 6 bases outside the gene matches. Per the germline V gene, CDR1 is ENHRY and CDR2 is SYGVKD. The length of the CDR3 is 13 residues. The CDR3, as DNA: TGTGCCACCCACAGGGGCACGAACACTGAAGCTTTCTTT. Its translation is CATHRGTNTEAFF.

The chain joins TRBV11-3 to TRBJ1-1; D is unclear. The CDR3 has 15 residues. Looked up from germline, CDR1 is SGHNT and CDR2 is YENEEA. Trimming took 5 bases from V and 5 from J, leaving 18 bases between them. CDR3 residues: CASSTRGGLGTEAFF. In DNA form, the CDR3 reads TGTGCCAGCAGCACCCGAGGTGGGCTAGGTACTGAAGCTTTCTTT. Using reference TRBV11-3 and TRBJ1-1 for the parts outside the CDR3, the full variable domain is EAGVVQSPRYKIIEKKQPVAFWCNPISGHNTLYWYLQNLGQGPELLIRYENEEAVDDSQLPKDRFSAERLKGVDSTLKIQPAELGDSAVYLCASSTRGGLGTEAFFGQGTRLTVV.

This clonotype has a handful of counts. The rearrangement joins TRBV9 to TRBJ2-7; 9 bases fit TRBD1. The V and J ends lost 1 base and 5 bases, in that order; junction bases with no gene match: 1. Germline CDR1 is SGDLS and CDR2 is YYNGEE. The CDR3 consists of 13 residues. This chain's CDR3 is CASSVRTGDEQYF. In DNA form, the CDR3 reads TGTGCCAGCAGCGTAAGGACAGGGGACGAGCAGTACTTC.

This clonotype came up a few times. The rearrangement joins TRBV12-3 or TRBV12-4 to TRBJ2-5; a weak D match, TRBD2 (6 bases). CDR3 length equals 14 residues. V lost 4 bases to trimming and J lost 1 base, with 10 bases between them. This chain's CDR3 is CASSSPSAQETQYF. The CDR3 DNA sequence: TGTGCCAGCAGTTCCCCTAGCGCCCAAGAGACCCAGTACTTC.

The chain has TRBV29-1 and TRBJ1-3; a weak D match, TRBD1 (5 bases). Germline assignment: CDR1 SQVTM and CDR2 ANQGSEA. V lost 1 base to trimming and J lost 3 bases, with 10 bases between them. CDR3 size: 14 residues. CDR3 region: CSVEGGTLGNTIYF. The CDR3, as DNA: TGCAGCGTTGAAGGAGGGACTCTTGGAAACACCATATATTTT. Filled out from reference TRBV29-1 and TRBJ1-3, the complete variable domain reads SAVISQKPSRDICQRGTSLTIQCQVDSQVTMMFWYRQQPGQSLTLIATANQGSEATYESGFVIDKFPISRPNLTFSTLTVSNMSPEDSSIYLCSVEGGTLGNTIYFGEGSWLTVV.

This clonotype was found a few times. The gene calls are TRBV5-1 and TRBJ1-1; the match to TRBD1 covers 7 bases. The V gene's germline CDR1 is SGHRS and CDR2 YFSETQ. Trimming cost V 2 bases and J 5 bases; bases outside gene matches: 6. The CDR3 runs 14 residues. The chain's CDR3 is CASSLQGQGTEAFF. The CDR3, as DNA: TGCGCCAGCAGCTTACAGGGGCAGGGGACTGAAGCTTTCTTT.

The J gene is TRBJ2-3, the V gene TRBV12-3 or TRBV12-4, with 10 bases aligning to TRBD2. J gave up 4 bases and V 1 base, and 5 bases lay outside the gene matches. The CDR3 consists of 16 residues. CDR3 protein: CASSLGAGGSPDTQYF. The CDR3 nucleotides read TGTGCCAGCAGTTTAGGAGCGGGAGGGAGCCCAGATACGCAGTATTTT.

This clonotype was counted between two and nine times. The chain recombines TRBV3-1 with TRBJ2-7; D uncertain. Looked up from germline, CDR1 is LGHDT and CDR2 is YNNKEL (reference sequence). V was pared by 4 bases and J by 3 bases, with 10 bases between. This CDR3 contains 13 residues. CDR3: CASSRGNYYEQYF. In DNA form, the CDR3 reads TGTGCCAGCAGCCGGGGAAACTACTACGAGCAGTACTTC.

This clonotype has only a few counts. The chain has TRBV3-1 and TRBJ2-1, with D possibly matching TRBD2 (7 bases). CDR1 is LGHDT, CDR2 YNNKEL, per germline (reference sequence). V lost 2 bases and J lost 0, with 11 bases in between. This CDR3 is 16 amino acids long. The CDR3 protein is CASSQSGTSSYNEQFF. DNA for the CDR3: TGTGCCAGCAGCCAAAGCGGGACAAGCTCCTACAATGAGCAGTTCTTC.

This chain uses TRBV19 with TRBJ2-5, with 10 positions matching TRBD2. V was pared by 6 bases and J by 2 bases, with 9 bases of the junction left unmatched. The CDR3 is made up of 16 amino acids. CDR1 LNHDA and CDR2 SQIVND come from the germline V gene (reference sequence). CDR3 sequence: CASSPSSGGSQETQYF. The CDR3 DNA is TGTGCCAGTAGCCCCTCTAGCGGGGGATCTCAAGAGACCCAGTACTTC.

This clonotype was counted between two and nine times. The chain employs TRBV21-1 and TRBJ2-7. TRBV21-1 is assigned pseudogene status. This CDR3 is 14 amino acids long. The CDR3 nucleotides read TGTGCCAGCAGCAAAGAAGGCGATCACTACGAGCAGTACTTC. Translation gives CASSKEGDHYEQYF.

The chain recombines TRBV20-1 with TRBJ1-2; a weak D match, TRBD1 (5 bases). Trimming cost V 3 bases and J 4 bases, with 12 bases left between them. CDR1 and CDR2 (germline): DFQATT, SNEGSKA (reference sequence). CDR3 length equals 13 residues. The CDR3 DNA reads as TGCAGTGCTAGTCCTCCCGGGGGCTATGGCTACACCTTC. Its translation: CSASPPGGYGYTF.